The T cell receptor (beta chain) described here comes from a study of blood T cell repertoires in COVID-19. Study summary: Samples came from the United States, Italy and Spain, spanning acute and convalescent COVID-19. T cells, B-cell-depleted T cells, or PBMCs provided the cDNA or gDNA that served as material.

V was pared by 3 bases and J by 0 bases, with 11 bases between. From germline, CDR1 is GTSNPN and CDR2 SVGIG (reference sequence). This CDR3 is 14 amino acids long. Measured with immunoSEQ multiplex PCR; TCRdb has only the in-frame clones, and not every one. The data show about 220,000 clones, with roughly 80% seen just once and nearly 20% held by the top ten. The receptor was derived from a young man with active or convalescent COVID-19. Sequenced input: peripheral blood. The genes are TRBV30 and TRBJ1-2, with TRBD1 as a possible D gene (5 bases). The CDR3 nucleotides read TGTGCCTGGAGGATGGGGCCTCCTAACTATGGCTACACCTTC. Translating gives CAWRMGPPNYGYTF.